The T cell receptor (beta chain) described here comes from a study of patients and donors after allogeneic stem cell transplantation. This CDR3 spans 18 amino acids. Trimming took off 0 bases at V and 0 bases at J, with 17 bases between the two ends. Germline V gene data show CDR1 as ENHRY and CDR2 as SYGVKD. MiXCR, run by TCRdb on the RT-PCR reads, gives a single entry per CDR3 protein. The sample lists some 200,000 distinct CDR3 sequences, 40% to 45% seen once, with 30% to 35% in the top ten. This clonotype was seen a handful of times. The sequenced material came from blood, either unsorted or a sorted T cell fraction (not recorded which). This clonotype was obtained from a human donor who was either an allogeneic HSCT recipient or a stem cell or donor lymphocyte infusion donor (not recorded which). It is not recorded whose cells these are; they may come from a transplant donor. The chain joins TRBV10-3 to TRBJ1-1; perhaps TRBD1 as D (6 bases). Written as DNA, the CDR3 is TGTGCCATCAGTGAGTCGACCTCAGGGGTCGGGGTGAACACTGAAGCTTTCTTT. This translates into CAISESTSGVGVNTEAFF.